These 21 T cell receptor beta chains were sequenced from one sample in a study of shared clonotypes between healthy human individuals. Clones were read by immunoSEQ multiplex PCR, and TCRdb kept only the in-frame ones, dropping some. The data show just over 2,000,000 clones, with about 95% seen just once and roughly 1% held by the top ten. The naive CD8 population came from CD45RO-negative cells selected for CCR7, without terminally differentiated effector memory CD45RA+ cells. The sequenced material came from naive CD8+ T cells sorted from blood. These receptors were collected from a young man in good health.

The rearrangement joins TRBV21-1 to TRBJ2-5. TRBV21-1 is given as a pseudogene. The CDR3 length is 15 residues. CDR3 residues: CASSRHRGRLETQYF. The CDR3 DNA reads TGTGCCAGCAGCCGCCACCGGGGGCGCTTAGAGACCCAGTACTTC.

The V gene is TRBV13, the J gene TRBJ2-7, with 9 bases fitting TRBD1. This CDR3 is 19 amino acids long. Germline V gene sequence: CDR1 PRHDT, CDR2 FYEKMQ (reference sequence). The ends lost 0 bases at V and 0 bases at J; junction bases unmatched: 12. CDR3 in DNA: TGTGCCAGCAGCTTAGGGGCCGGGACAGGGACTTTTTTCTCCTACGAGCAGTACTTC. Translation gives CASSLGAGTGTFFSYEQYF.

The chain uses TRBV5-1 and TRBJ1-1; no clear D. With 0 bases removed from V and 4 bases from J, the gap between germline ends came to 10 bases. The CDR3 has 14 amino acids. Germline V gives CDR1 SGHRS, CDR2 YFSETQ. The CDR3 bases are TGCGCCAGCAGCTTGGCGGTTACGCCCACTGAAGCTTTCTTT. Translating it yields CASSLAVTPTEAFF.

The chain employs TRBV11-2 and TRBJ1-2; no definite D call. V shed 3 bases and J shed 7 bases, with 9 bases lying between them. This CDR3 has 12 residues. The germline V gene encodes CDR1 SGHAT and CDR2 FQNNGV. For the CDR3, the DNA is TGTGCCAGCAGCTTGGCCCTGGCTGGCTACACCTTC. It yields the protein CASSLALAGYTF. The full variable domain, completed using reference TRBV11-2 and TRBJ1-2, is EAGVAQSPRYKIIEKRQSVAFWCNPISGHATLYWYQQILGQGPKLLIQFQNNGVVDDSQLPKDRFSAERLKGVDSTLKIQPAKLEDSAVYLCASSLALAGYTFGSGTRLTVV.

The count of this clone is one. In DNA, the CDR3 is TGTGCCAGCAGCGTGTGGGGATCGAACACTGAAGCTTTCTTT. Encoded protein: CASSVWGSNTEAFF. This sequence joins TRBV9 and TRBJ1-1; D unresolved. This CDR3 spans 14 amino acids. Germline V gives CDR1 SGDLS, CDR2 YYNGEE. V lost 2 bases, J lost 1 base, and 9 bases lay in between. The whole variable domain, remainder taken from reference TRBV9 and TRBJ1-1, is DSGVTQTPKHLITATGQRVTLRCSPRSGDLSVYWYQQSLDQGLQFLIQYYNGEERAKGNILERFSAQQFPDLHSELNLSSLELGDSALYFCASSVWGSNTEAFFGQGTRLTVV.

CDR3 sequence (DNA): TGTGCCAGCAGCTTAGAGACTACAGGGACTAATGAAAAACTGTTTTTT. Encoded protein: CASSLETTGTNEKLFF. J is TRBJ1-4 and V is TRBV7-9; TRBD1 might be the D (6 bases). The V gene's germline CDR1 is SEHNR and CDR2 FQNEAQ (reference sequence). CDR3 length equals 16 residues. V lost 1 base, J lost 2 bases, and 11 bases lay in between.

This sequence joins TRBV6-5 and TRBJ1-1; the D gene is possibly TRBD1 (6 bases). Germline CDR1 is MNHEY and CDR2 is SVGAGI. Between the trimmed V and J ends, which lost 5 bases and 11 bases, there was a span of 12 bases. The CDR3 is 11 amino acids. This chain's CDR3 is CASSQGFEAFF. As DNA, the CDR3 is TGTGCCAGCAGTCAGGGGTTCGAGGCTTTCTTT.

The chain uses TRBV29-1 and TRBJ2-7; no clear D gene. The CDR3 spans 12 residues. V was clipped by 3 bases and J by 5 bases, with 11 bases between them. The germline V gene encodes CDR1 SQVTM and CDR2 ANQGSEA. CDR3 DNA sequence: TGCAGCGTTGAGACCACCTGGAACGAGCAGTACTTC. Residues: CSVETTWNEQYF.

The chain recombines TRBV27 with TRBJ2-3; possibly TRBD2 for D (6 bases). This CDR3 is 14 amino acids long. Germline V lookup: CDR1 MNHEY, CDR2 SMNVEV (reference sequence). V was cut by 5 bases and J by 4 bases, with 13 bases left in between. The CDR3 loop reads CASSPLEGSDTQYF. The DNA for the CDR3 is TGTGCCAGCAGTCCCCTGGAGGGATCAGATACGCAGTATTTT.

This chain connects TRBV5-1 to TRBJ2-7; weak D call: TRBD1 (6 bases). The CDR3 covers 14 residues. Trimming removed 4 bases at V and 2 bases at J, with 13 bases between. From germline, CDR1 is SGHRS and CDR2 YFSETQ. The CDR3 region has the DNA TGCGCCAGCAGCAGGAACAGGGAAGCCTACGAGCAGTACTTC. Translating gives CASSRNREAYEQYF.

The chain combines TRBV4-1 with TRBJ2-7; no firm D call. The CDR3 loop spans 16 amino acids. Per germline, CDR1 MGHRA and CDR2 YSYEKL. V lost 0 bases and J 0 bases, leaving 12 bases between the germline ends. CDR3 DNA: TGCGCCAGCAGCCAAGAGGTGAAGCAGAGCTCCTACGAGCAGTACTTC. Residues: CASSQEVKQSSYEQYF.

The V call is TRBV7-2, the J call TRBJ2-5, with TRBD2 matching over 10 bases. Germline V gene sequence: CDR1 SGHTA, CDR2 FQGNSA. Unmatched junction bases numbered 5, after V lost 5 bases and J lost 5 bases. The CDR3 has 14 amino acids. Here the CDR3 reads CASSDGSGRETQYF. CDR3 nucleotides: TGTGCCAGCAGCGACGGTAGCGGGAGGGAGACCCAGTACTTC.

The chain links TRBV7-9 to TRBJ2-5; D is unclear. With 8 bases removed from V and 5 bases from J, the gap between germline ends came to 27 bases. CDR3 size: 17 residues. Germline V gives CDR1 SEHNR, CDR2 FQNEAQ (reference sequence). CDR3: CASGPSLVTPEMETQYF. CDR3 nucleotides: TGTGCCAGCGGCCCATCTTTGGTGACCCCCGAGATGGAGACCCAGTACTTC. The whole variable domain, filled in from reference TRBV7-9 and TRBJ2-5, reads DTGVSQNPRHKITKRGQNVTFRCDPISEHNRLYWYRQTLGQGPEFLTYFQNEAQLEKSRLLSDRFSAERPKGSFSTLEIQRTEQGDSAMYLCASGPSLVTPEMETQYFGPGTRLLVL.

For the CDR3, the DNA is TGTGCCAGCAGCTTTGAACAGGGGACAAACACTGAAGCTTTCTTT. Amino acids: CASSFEQGTNTEAFF. This chain connects TRBV7-9 to TRBJ1-1, with 7 positions matching TRBD1. The length of the CDR3 is 15 residues. V shed 3 bases, J shed 2 bases, and the junction held 6 bases outside the gene matches. CDR1 and CDR2 from the germline V gene are SEHNR and FQNEAQ (reference sequence).

This clone was observed a single time. The V gene is TRBV6-5, the J gene TRBJ2-1; D is ambiguous. V was cut by 0 bases and J by 7 bases, with 16 bases left in between. This CDR3 contains 16 residues. CDR1 MNHEY and CDR2 SVGAGI come from the germline V gene. CDR3: CASSYSTGPIVNEQFF. The CDR3 region has the DNA TGTGCCAGCAGTTACTCGACCGGGCCTATTGTTAATGAGCAGTTCTTC.

This chain links TRBV29-1 with TRBJ1-4; D not certain. Germline V gene sequence: CDR1 SQVTM, CDR2 ANQGSEA. The CDR3 runs 11 residues. V was pared by 4 bases and J by 7 bases, with 7 bases between. CDR3 coding DNA: TGCAGCGTTGTATCTAGTGAAAAACTGTTTTTT. Encoded protein: CSVVSSEKLFF.

This chain uses TRBV4-1 with TRBJ1-5; no definite D call. Germline CDR1 is MGHRA and CDR2 is YSYEKL. The ends were cut back, 4 bases at V and 5 bases at J, with 9 bases in the middle. The CDR3 spans 13 residues. The CDR3 reads CASSLLEYQPQHF. The CDR3 DNA reads as TGCGCCAGCAGCCTGCTGGAGTATCAGCCCCAGCATTTT.

This chain links TRBV27 with TRBJ2-5, with D possibly TRBD1 on 6 matching bases. Per the germline V gene, CDR1 is MNHEY and CDR2 is SMNVEV (reference sequence). With 5 bases removed from V and 5 bases from J, the gap between germline ends came to 24 bases. The length of the CDR3 is 17 residues. DNA of the CDR3: TGTGCCAGCAGTGTATACGCCAGCCAGGGGACGGTGGAGACCCAGTACTTC. It codes for CASSVYASQGTVETQYF.

This chain connects TRBV4-3 to TRBJ2-1; 11 bases are shared with TRBD2. After removal of 4 bases from V and 8 bases from J, the junction contained 10 bases not matched to a gene. In germline, CDR1 is LGHNA, CDR2 YSLEER. The CDR3 contains 16 residues. DNA for the CDR3: TGCGCCAGCAGCCGAGAACTAGCGGGAGAGAGAGATGAGCAGTTCTTC. As protein: CASSRELAGERDEQFF.

This sequence joins TRBV7-9 and TRBJ2-1; D is possibly TRBD2 (6 bases). V was shortened by 1 base and J by 2 bases, with 12 bases between the two germline ends. Germline CDR1 is SEHNR and CDR2 is FQNEAQ (reference sequence). There are 16 residues in the CDR3. The CDR3 DNA reads TGTGCCAGCAGCTTAGGGTCGGAGGGCCCCTACAATGAGCAGTTCTTC. It yields the protein CASSLGSEGPYNEQFF.

The chain links TRBV19 to TRBJ1-4; D is uncertain. This CDR3 has 13 amino acids. V lost 3 bases, J lost 4 bases, and 6 bases lay in between. Germline CDR1 reads LNHDA; CDR2 reads SQIVND (reference sequence). The CDR3 DNA follows: TGTGCCAGTAGTATCGCGAATAATGAAAAACTGTTTTTT. As protein: CASSIANNEKLFF.